Listed here is a single TCR beta chain. The source of the sample is a study of blood T cell repertoires in COVID-19. Under the authors' procedure: The assay estimated nucleated cells by amplifying reference gene primers. Clones were read by immunoSEQ multiplex PCR, and TCRdb kept only the in-frame ones, dropping some. V, J and clone size reflect that table, while D and trimming were determined from the DNA. The sample includes some 28,000 clones, roughly nine tenths of them seen just once. CDR3 size: 14 residues. V lost 2 bases, J lost 4 bases, and 11 bases lay in between. Germline assignment: CDR1 MNHEY and CDR2 SVGAGI.

J is TRBJ1-1 and V is TRBV6-5; tentatively, D is TRBD1 (5 bases). The clonotype was recovered from a man aged 55 to 69 with acute or convalescent COVID-19. The sample was peripheral blood. The CDR3 loop reads CASSYRRGSTEAFF. Here the CDR3 DNA reads TGTGCCAGCAGTTACAGGCGGGGGAGCACTGAAGCTTTCTTT.